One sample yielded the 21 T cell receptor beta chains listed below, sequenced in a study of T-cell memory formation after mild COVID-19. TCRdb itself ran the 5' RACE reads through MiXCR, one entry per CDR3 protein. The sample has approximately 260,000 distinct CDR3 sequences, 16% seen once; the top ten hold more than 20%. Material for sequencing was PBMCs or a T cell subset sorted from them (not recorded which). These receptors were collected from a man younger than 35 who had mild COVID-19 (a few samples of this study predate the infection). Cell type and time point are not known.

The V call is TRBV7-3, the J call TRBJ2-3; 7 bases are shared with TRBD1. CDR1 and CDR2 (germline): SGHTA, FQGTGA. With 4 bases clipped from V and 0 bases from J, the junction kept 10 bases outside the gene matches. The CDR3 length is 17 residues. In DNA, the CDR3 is TGTGCCAGCAGCTCCCGACAGGGCCTGACTAGCACAGATACGCAGTATTTT. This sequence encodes CASSSRQGLTSTDTQYF.

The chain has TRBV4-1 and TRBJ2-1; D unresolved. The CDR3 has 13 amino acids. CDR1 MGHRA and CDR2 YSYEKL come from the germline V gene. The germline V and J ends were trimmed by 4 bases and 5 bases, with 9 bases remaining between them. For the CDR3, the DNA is TGCGCCAGCAGCCTCAGTTTAGACAATGAGCAGTTCTTC. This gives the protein CASSLSLDNEQFF.

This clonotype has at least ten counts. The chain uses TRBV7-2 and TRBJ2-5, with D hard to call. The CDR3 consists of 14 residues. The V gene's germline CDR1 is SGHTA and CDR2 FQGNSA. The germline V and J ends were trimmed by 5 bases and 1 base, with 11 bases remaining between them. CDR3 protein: CASSPWGIQETQYF. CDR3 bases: TGTGCCAGCAGCCCTTGGGGTATCCAAGAGACCCAGTACTTC.

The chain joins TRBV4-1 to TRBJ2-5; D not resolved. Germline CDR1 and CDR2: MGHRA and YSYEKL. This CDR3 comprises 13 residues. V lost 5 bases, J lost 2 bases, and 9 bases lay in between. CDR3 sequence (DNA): TGCGCCAGCAGCAGACTGTTACAAGAGACCCAGTACTTC. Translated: CASSRLLQETQYF.

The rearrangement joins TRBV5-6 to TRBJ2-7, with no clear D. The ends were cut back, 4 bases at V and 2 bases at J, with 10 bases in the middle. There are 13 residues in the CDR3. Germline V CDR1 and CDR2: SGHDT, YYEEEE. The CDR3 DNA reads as TGTGCCAGCAGCCGCCGTGGCGCCTACGAGCAGTACTTC. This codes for CASSRRGAYEQYF.

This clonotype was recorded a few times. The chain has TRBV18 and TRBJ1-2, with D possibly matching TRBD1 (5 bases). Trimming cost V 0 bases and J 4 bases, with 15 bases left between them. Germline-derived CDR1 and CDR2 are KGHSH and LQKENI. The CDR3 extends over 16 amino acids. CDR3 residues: CASSPPPQGSGYGYTF. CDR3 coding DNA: TGTGCCAGCTCACCACCGCCCCAGGGTAGCGGCTATGGCTACACCTTC.

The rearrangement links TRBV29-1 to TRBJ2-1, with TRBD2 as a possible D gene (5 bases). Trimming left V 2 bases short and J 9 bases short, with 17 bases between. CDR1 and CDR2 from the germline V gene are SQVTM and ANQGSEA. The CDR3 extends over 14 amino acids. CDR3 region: CSVEPRAYRGEQFF. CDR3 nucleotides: TGCAGCGTTGAACCCCGGGCCTACCGGGGTGAGCAGTTCTTC.

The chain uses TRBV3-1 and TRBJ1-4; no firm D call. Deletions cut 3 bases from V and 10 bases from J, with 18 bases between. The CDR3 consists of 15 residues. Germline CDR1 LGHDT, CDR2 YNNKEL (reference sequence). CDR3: CASSQDLISAGKLFF. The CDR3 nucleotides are TGTGCCAGCAGCCAGGACCTCATCTCAGCGGGAAAACTGTTTTTT.

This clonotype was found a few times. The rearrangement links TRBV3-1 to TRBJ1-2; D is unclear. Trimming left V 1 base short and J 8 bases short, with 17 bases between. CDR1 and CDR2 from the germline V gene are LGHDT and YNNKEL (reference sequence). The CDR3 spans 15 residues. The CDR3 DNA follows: TGTGCCAGCAGCCAAGGAGTCTCCGGTTTAGAGGGCTACACCTTC. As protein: CASSQGVSGLEGYTF.

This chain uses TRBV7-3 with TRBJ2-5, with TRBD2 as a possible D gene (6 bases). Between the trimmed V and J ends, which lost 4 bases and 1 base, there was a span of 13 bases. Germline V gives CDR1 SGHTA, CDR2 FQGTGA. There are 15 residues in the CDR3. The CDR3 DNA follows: TGTGCCAGCAGCTCTGGGGCGGGGCTCCAAGAGACCCAGTACTTC. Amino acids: CASSSGAGLQETQYF.

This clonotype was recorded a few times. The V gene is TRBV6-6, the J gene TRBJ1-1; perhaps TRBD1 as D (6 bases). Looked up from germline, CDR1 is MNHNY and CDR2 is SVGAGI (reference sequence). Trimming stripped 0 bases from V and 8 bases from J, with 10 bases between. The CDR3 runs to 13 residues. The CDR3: CASSYSGDREAFF. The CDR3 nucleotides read TGTGCCAGCAGTTACTCGGGAGACAGGGAAGCTTTCTTT.

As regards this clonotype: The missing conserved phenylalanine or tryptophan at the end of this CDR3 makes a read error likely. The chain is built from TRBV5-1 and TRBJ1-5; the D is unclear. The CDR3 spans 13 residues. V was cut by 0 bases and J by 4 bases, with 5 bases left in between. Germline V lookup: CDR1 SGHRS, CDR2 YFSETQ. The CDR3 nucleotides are TGCGCCAGCAGCTTGGCCCCAAATCAGCCCCAGCATATT. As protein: CASSLAPNQPQHI.

CDR3 amino acids: CASSYPLQGVNTDTQYF. The CDR3 coding sequence is TGTGCCAGCAGTTACCCATTACAGGGGGTGAACACAGATACGCAGTATTTT. The J gene is TRBJ2-3, the V gene TRBV2, with 8 bases aligning to TRBD1. The CDR3 sequence is 17 residues long. Germline trimming cut 5 bases from V and 2 bases from J; bases unmatched to any gene: 12. Germline V gene lookup returns CDR1 SNHLY and CDR2 FYNNEI.

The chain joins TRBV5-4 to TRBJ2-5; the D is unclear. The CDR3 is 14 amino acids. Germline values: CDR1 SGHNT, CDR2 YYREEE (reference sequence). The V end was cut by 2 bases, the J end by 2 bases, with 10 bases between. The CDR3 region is CASSLPTEQETQYF. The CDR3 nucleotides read TGTGCCAGCAGCTTACCGACGGAGCAAGAGACCCAGTACTTC.

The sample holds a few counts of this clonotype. CDR3 nucleotides: TGTGCCAGCAGCTTTCGCGGGACGTCTTCCTACGAGCAGTACTTC. Protein: CASSFRGTSSYEQYF. V is TRBV13 and J is TRBJ2-7; the D gene is possibly TRBD2 (6 bases). With 3 bases removed from V and 1 base from J, the gap between germline ends came to 13 bases. The CDR3 length is 15 residues. Germline V CDR1 and CDR2: PRHDT, FYEKMQ (reference sequence).

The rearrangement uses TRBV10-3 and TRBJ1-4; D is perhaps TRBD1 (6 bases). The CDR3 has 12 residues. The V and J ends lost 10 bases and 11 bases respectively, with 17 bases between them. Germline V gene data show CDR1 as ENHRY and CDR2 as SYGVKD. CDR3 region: CASRDTYPKLFF. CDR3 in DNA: TGTGCCAGCCGGGACACCTACCCCAAACTGTTTTTT.

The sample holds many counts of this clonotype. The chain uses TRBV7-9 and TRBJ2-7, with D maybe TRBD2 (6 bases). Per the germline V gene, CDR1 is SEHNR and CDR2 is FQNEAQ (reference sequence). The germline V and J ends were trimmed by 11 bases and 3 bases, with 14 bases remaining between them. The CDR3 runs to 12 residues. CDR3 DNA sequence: TGTGCCTCAGGGCAGGGAGGCTACGAGCAGTACTTC. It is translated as CASGQGGYEQYF.

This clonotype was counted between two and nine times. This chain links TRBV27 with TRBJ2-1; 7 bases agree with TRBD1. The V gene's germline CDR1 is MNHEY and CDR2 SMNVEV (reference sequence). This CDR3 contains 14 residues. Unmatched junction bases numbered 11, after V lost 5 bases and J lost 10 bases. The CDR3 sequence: CASSLRTGSNEQFF. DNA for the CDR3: TGTGCCAGCAGTCTACGGACAGGTTCCAACGAGCAGTTCTTC.

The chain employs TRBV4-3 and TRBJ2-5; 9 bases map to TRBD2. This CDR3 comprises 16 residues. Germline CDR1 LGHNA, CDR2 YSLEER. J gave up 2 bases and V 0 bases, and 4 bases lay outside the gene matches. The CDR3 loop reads CASSQDWLAGQETQYF. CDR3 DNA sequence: TGCGCCAGCAGCCAAGATTGGCTAGCGGGGCAAGAGACCCAGTACTTC.

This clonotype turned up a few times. The CDR3 protein is CASSYSTLEESRDTQYF. CDR3 DNA: TGTGCCAGCAGTTACTCGACGCTGGAAGAATCCAGGGATACGCAGTATTTT. V gene TRBV6-2 or TRBV6-3 combines with J gene TRBJ2-3, with D hard to call. The V end was cut by 0 bases, the J end by 6 bases, with 19 bases between. Germline CDR1 and CDR2: MNHEY and SVGEGT. There are 17 residues in the CDR3.

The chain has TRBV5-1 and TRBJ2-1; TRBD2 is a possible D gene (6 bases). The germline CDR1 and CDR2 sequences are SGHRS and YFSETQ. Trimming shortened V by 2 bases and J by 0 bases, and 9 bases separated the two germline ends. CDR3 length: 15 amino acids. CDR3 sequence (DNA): TGCGCCAGCAGCTTAGGGACTGACTCCTACAATGAGCAGTTCTTC. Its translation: CASSLGTDSYNEQFF.